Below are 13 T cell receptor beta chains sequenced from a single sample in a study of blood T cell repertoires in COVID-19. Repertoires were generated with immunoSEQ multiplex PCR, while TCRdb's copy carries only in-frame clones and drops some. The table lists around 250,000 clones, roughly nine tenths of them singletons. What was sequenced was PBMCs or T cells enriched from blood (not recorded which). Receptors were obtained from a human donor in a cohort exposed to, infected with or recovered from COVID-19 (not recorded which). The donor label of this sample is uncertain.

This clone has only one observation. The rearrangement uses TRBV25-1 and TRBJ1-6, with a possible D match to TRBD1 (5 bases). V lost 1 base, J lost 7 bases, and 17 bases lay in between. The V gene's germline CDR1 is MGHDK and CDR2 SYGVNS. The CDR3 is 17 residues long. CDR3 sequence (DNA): TGTGCCAGCAGTGAATCCCGCGTAATAGGGGAAAATTCACCCCTCCACTTT. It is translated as CASSESRVIGENSPLHF.

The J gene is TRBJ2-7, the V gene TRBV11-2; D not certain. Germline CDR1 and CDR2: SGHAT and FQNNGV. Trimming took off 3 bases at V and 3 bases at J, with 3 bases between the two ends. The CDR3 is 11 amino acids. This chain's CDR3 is CASSFIYEQYF. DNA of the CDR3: TGTGCCAGCAGCTTTATCTACGAGCAGTACTTC. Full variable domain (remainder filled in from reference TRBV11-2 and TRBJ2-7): EAGVAQSPRYKIIEKRQSVAFWCNPISGHATLYWYQQILGQGPKLLIQFQNNGVVDDSQLPKDRFSAERLKGVDSTLKIQPAKLEDSAVYLCASSFIYEQYFGPGTRLTVT.

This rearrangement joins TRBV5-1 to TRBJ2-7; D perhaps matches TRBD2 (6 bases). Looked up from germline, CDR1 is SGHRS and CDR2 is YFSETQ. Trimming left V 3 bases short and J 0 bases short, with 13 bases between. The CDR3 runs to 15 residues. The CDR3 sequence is CASSSAPGLSYEQYF. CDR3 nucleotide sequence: TGCGCCAGCAGCTCCGCGCCGGGACTCTCCTACGAGCAGTACTTC.

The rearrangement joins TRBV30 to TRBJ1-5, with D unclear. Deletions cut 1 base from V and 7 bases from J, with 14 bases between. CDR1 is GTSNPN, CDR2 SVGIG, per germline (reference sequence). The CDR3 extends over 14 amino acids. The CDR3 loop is CAWSASYGRQPQHF. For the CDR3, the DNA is TGTGCCTGGAGTGCCTCCTATGGGAGGCAGCCCCAGCATTTT.

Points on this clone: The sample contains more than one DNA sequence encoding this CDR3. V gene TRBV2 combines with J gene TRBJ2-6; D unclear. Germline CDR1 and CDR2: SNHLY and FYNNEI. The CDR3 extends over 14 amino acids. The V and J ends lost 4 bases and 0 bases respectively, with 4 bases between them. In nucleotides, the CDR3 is TGTGCCAGCAGTGTTTACTCTGGGGCCAACGTCCTGACTTTC. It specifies CASSVYSGANVLTF.

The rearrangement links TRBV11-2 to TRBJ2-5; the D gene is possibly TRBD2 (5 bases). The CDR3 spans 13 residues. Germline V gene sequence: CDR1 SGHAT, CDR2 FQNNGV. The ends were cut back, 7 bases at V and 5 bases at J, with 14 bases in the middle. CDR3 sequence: CASKISGPETQYF. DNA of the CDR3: TGTGCCAGCAAAATCAGCGGACCGGAGACCCAGTACTTC.

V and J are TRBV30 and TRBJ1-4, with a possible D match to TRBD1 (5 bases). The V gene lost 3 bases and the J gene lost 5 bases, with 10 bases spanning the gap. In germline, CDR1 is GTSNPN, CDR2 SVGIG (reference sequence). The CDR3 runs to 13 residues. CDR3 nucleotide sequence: TGTGCCTGGAGCGCACAGGAAAATGAAAAACTGTTTTTT. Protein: CAWSAQENEKLFF.

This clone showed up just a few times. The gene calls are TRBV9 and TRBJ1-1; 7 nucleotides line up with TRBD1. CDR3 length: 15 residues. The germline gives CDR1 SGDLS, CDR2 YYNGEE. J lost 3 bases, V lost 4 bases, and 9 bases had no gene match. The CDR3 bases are TGTGCCAGCAGCCCCATGACAGGGAGAGACACTGAAGCTTTCTTT. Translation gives CASSPMTGRDTEAFF.

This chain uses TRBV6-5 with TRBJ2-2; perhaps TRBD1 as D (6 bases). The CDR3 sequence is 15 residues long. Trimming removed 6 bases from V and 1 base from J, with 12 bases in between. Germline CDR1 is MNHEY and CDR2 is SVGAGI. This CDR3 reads CASRLGQMNTGELFF. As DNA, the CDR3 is TGTGCCAGCAGGCTAGGACAGATGAACACCGGGGAGCTGTTTTTT.

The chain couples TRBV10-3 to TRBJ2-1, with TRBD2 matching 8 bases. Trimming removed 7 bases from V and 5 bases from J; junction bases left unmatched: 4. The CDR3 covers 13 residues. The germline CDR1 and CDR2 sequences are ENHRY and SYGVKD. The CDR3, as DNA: TGTGCCATCACTGGCGGGGGGAACAATGAGCAGTTCTTC. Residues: CAITGGGNNEQFF.

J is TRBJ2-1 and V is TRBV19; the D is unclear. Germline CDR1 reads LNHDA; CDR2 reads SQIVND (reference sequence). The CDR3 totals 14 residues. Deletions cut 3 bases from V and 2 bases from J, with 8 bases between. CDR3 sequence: CASSIWSTYNEQFF. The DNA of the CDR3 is TGTGCCAGTAGTATTTGGAGTACCTACAATGAGCAGTTCTTC.

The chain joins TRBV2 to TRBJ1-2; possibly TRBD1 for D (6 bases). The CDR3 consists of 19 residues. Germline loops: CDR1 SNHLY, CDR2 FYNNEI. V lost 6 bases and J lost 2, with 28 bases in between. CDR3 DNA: TGTGCCAGCAGCCCGTTGGGGGATTTCGTAACGACAGGAAACTATGGCTACACCTTC. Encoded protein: CASSPLGDFVTTGNYGYTF.

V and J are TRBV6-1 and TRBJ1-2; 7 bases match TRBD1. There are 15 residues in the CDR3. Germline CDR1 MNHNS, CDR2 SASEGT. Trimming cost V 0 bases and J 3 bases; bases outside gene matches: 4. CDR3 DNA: TGTGCCAGCAGTGAAGCTTGGGACAGAGACTATGGCTACACCTTC. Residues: CASSEAWDRDYGYTF.